Following are 27 T cell receptor beta chains from one sample sequenced in a study of blood T cells in healthy people across ages. A second PCR of about 7 to 12 cycles used a sample-barcoded 5' primer and a J-beta primer mix. Using its own MiXCR run on the 5' RACE reads, TCRdb lists one record per CDR3 protein. The table has fewer than 600,000 distinct CDR3 sequences, about 27% seen once; the top ten hold approximately 4%. The same sample was also used in a study of T cells of mothers and their children.

Sequencing was performed on blood. These receptors originate from a boy under 10 years old in good health.

This clonotype was observed a handful of times. V gene TRBV7-9 combines with J gene TRBJ2-7, with TRBD2 matching over 7 bases. The V and J ends lost 1 base and 2 bases, in that order; junction bases with no gene match: 14. The germline gives CDR1 SEHNR, CDR2 FQNEAQ (reference sequence). The CDR3 is 18 amino acids. CDR3: CASSLVLRGRAPTYEQYF. In DNA, the CDR3 is TGTGCCAGCAGCTTAGTGCTCCGGGGGAGGGCCCCTACCTACGAGCAGTACTTC.

The chain carries TRBV5-1 and TRBJ1-1, with D possibly matching TRBD1 (5 bases). V was clipped by 0 bases and J by 6 bases, with 15 bases between them. Germline CDR1 reads SGHRS; CDR2 reads YFSETQ. The length of the CDR3 is 15 residues. The CDR3 sequence is CASSLARTTKAEAFF. The CDR3 region has the DNA TGCGCCAGCAGCTTGGCAAGGACAACTAAAGCTGAAGCTTTCTTT.

The table lists this clonotype with many counts. The V and J genes are TRBV15 and TRBJ2-6; D not certain. V was clipped by 3 bases and J by 0 bases, with 6 bases between them. Germline lookup yields CDR1 LNHNV and CDR2 YYDKDF (reference sequence). This CDR3 has 15 amino acids. DNA of the CDR3: TGTGCCACCAGCAGGTCTGACTCTGGGGCCAACGTCCTGACTTTC. This encodes CATSRSDSGANVLTF. Filled out from reference TRBV15 and TRBJ2-6, the complete variable domain reads DAMVIQNPRYQVTQFGKPVTLSCSQTLNHNVMYWYQQKSSQAPKLLFHYYDKDFNNEADTPDNFQSRRPNTSFCFLDIRSPGLGDTAMYLCATSRSDSGANVLTFGAGSRLTVL.

The chain uses TRBV6-2 or TRBV6-3 and TRBJ2-5; 7 nucleotides match TRBD2. With V trimmed by 8 bases and J by 0 bases, 12 bases remained unmatched. This CDR3 has 16 amino acids. In germline, CDR1 is MNHEY, CDR2 SVGEGT. The CDR3 region is CASHSLRLADQETQYF. For the CDR3, the DNA is TGTGCCAGCCACTCCTTGAGGCTAGCGGACCAAGAGACCCAGTACTTC.

This sequence joins TRBV29-1 and TRBJ1-4, with D unresolved. The CDR3 sequence is 11 residues long. V was cut by 3 bases and J by 8 bases, with 7 bases left in between. From germline, CDR1 is SQVTM and CDR2 ANQGSEA. CDR3 sequence (DNA): TGCAGCGTTGATTGGATGGAAAAACTGTTTTTT. Its protein product is CSVDWMEKLFF.

This clonotype was seen many times. CDR3: CASRDYYGYTF. DNA of the CDR3: TGTGCCAGCAGGGATTACTATGGCTACACCTTC. The chain links TRBV28 to TRBJ1-2; no clear D. Trimming cost V 6 bases and J 3 bases, with 5 bases left between them. Germline lookup yields CDR1 MDHEN and CDR2 SYDVKM. CDR3 length: 11 residues.

The sample holds a few counts of this clonotype. The chain carries TRBV7-8 and TRBJ1-2, with D perhaps matching TRBD1 (5 bases). V lost 5 bases, J lost 2 bases, and 12 bases lay in between. The CDR3 consists of 14 residues. CDR1 and CDR2 (germline): SGHVS, FQNEAQ. CDR3: CASSRTPLNYGYTF. CDR3 coding DNA: TGTGCCAGCAGCCGGACACCCCTCAACTATGGCTACACCTTC. Full variable domain (outside the CDR3, taken from reference TRBV7-8 and TRBJ1-2): GAGVSQSPRYKVAKRGQDVALRCDPISGHVSLFWYQQALGQGPEFLTYFQNEAQLDKSGLPSDRFFAERPEGSVSTLKIQRTQQEDSAVYLCASSRTPLNYGYTFGSGTRLTVV.

The chain joins TRBV7-9 to TRBJ2-1; D unclear. From germline, CDR1 is SEHNR and CDR2 FQNEAQ (reference sequence). V gave up 0 bases and J gave up 10 bases, with 13 bases separating them. The CDR3 spans 14 residues. Here the CDR3 reads CASSLAKGGREQFF. CDR3 nucleotide sequence: TGTGCCAGCAGCTTAGCGAAAGGCGGCCGAGAGCAGTTCTTC.

V gene TRBV6-6 combines with J gene TRBJ1-1; 8 bases are a match to TRBD1. This CDR3 contains 18 residues. Germline V gene data show CDR1 as MNHNY and CDR2 as SVGAGI (reference sequence). J gave up 4 bases and V 0 bases, and 13 bases lay outside the gene matches. The CDR3 region is CASSYSTGGEDSGTEAFF. CDR3 in DNA: TGTGCCAGCAGTTACTCCACAGGGGGTGAGGACTCGGGCACTGAAGCTTTCTTT.

As DNA, the CDR3 is TGCAGTGCTAGGCAGGGCAAGAACACTGAAGCTTTCTTT. This translates into CSARQGKNTEAFF. The chain has TRBV20-1 and TRBJ1-1; tentatively, D is TRBD1 (5 bases). Germline V gives CDR1 DFQATT, CDR2 SNEGSKA (reference sequence). This CDR3 is 13 amino acids long. V was shortened by 3 bases and J by 1 base, with 9 bases between the two germline ends.

The rearrangement links TRBV12-5 to TRBJ2-7; 9 bases are shared with TRBD2. V lost 4 bases to trimming and J lost 3 bases; unmatched junction nucleotides: 7. The germline gives CDR1 LGHNT, CDR2 FRNRAP. The CDR3 is 15 residues long. For the CDR3, the DNA is TGTGCTAGTGGTTCCTATAGCGGGAGAGGCTACGAGCAGTACTTC. This encodes CASGSYSGRGYEQYF. Drawing the rest from reference TRBV12-5 and TRBJ2-7, the complete variable domain is DARVTQTPRHKVTEMGQEVTMRCQPILGHNTVFWYRQTMMQGLELLAYFRNRAPLDDSGMPKDRFSAEMPDATLATLKIQPSEPRDSAVYFCASGSYSGRGYEQYFGPGTRLTVT.

The table lists this clonotype with many counts. This chain joins TRBV7-2 and TRBJ2-5; D is undetermined. The germline V gene encodes CDR1 SGHTA and CDR2 FQGNSA. V dropped 1 base and J dropped 5 bases, with 11 bases sitting between them. The CDR3 covers 14 residues. CDR3 nucleotide sequence: TGTGCCAGCAGCTTAGGCCCGGACGGTGAGACCCAGTACTTC. It encodes CASSLGPDGETQYF.

This clonotype was seen more than once but under ten times. The chain has TRBV6-5 and TRBJ1-2; a possible D gene is TRBD1 (5 bases). V shed 6 bases and J shed 3 bases, with 11 bases lying between them. The germline CDR1 and CDR2 sequences are MNHEY and SVGAGI. The CDR3 runs to 13 residues. In DNA, the CDR3 is TGTGCCAGCAGCTCAGGGTGGCACTATGGCTACACCTTC. This encodes CASSSGWHYGYTF.

This sequence joins TRBV3-1 and TRBJ1-4; 7 bases match TRBD1. The ends lost 2 bases at V and 8 bases at J; junction bases unmatched: 11. The germline V gene encodes CDR1 LGHDT and CDR2 YNNKEL (reference sequence). This CDR3 comprises 16 residues. The CDR3 DNA is TGTGCCAGCAGCCAAAGCGGAGGGGGCGTTGGGGAAAAACTGTTTTTT. Translated: CASSQSGGGVGEKLFF.

The table lists this clonotype with a few counts. A much bigger clone sits one base away, suggesting this may be a read error. The chain combines TRBV29-1 with TRBJ2-3; the D gene is possibly TRBD1 (5 bases). The DNA end is a closer match to TRBJ1-5, so the J assignment may be wrong. Germline V gene data show CDR1 as SQVTM and CDR2 as ANQGSEA. This CDR3 is 16 amino acids long. In DNA form, the CDR3 reads TGCAGCGCTCGGACAACTAGCGGGAGTAGCACAGATACGCAGCATTTT. The encoded protein is CSARTTSGSSTDTQHF.

The gene calls are TRBV10-2 and TRBJ2-1; the match to TRBD2 covers 7 bases. This CDR3 contains 16 residues. V lost 5 bases, J lost 4 bases, and 11 bases stayed unmatched. The V gene's germline CDR1 is WSHSY and CDR2 SAAADI. The CDR3 DNA is TGCGCCAGCAGTTTTGAAGCCCTAGCGGTTTACAATGAGCAGTTCTTC. Translated: CASSFEALAVYNEQFF.

The V gene is TRBV30, the J gene TRBJ2-1; 9 nucleotides align to TRBD1. This CDR3 has 14 amino acids. Germline V gene data show CDR1 as GTSNPN and CDR2 as SVGIG (reference sequence). Unmatched junction bases numbered 4, after V lost 1 base and J lost 6 bases. CDR3 amino acids: CAWSDDRGFNEQFF. In DNA form, the CDR3 reads TGTGCCTGGAGTGATGACAGGGGGTTCAATGAGCAGTTCTTC.

The chain links TRBV7-9 to TRBJ2-5; perhaps D is TRBD1 or TRBD2 (5 bases each). The DNA end favors TRBJ2-7, so the J call may be wrong. The CDR3 runs to 13 residues. Per germline, CDR1 SEHNR and CDR2 FQNEAQ (reference sequence). The CDR3 DNA sequence: TGTGCCAGCAGCTTAGCCTCAGGGACCGAGCAGTACTTC. It is translated as CASSLASGTEQYF.

This clonotype was seen only a few times. V gene TRBV7-9 combines with J gene TRBJ2-2; D not certain. The CDR3 sequence is 11 residues long. CDR1 SEHNR and CDR2 FQNEAQ come from the germline V gene (reference sequence). Deletions cut 5 bases from V and 8 bases from J, with 6 bases between. CDR3 coding DNA: TGTGCCAGCAGCGGATCAGGGGAGCTGTTTTTT. Its protein is CASSGSGELFF.

This sequence joins TRBV20-1 and TRBJ2-4; D ambiguous. Germline V gene sequence: CDR1 DFQATT, CDR2 SNEGSKA (reference sequence). Trimming removed 0 bases at V and 1 base at J, with 10 bases between. CDR3 length equals 15 residues. The CDR3 is CSARDQGLAKNIQYF. Written as DNA, the CDR3 is TGCAGTGCTAGAGATCAAGGGTTGGCCAAAAACATTCAGTACTTC.

Only a few counts were recorded for this clonotype. The chain couples TRBV6-5 to TRBJ2-2; TRBD2 might be the D (6 bases). The CDR3 has 13 amino acids. The germline V and J ends were trimmed by 11 bases and 3 bases, with 13 bases remaining between them. Germline V CDR1 and CDR2: MNHEY, SVGAGI. The CDR3: CAVEREDTGELFF. In DNA form, the CDR3 reads TGTGCCGTGGAGAGGGAGGACACCGGGGAGCTGTTTTTT.

The chain is built from TRBV29-1 and TRBJ2-5; D remains unclear. The J call is in doubt because the DNA end fits TRBJ2-7 better. The germline V gene has CDR1 SQVTM and CDR2 ANQGSEA. The CDR3 covers 13 residues. CDR3 DNA: TGCAGCGTGGCCTCTGGGGTCTCCTACGAGCAGTACTTC. It is translated as CSVASGVSYEQYF.

The rearrangement uses TRBV6-5 and TRBJ2-4, with TRBD1 matching 8 bases. Germline V gives CDR1 MNHEY, CDR2 SVGAGI. V lost 4 bases to trimming and J lost 8 bases; unmatched junction nucleotides: 13. This CDR3 has 16 residues. The CDR3 sequence: CASSSARPTGVDIQYF. In nucleotides, the CDR3 is TGTGCCAGCAGTTCTGCCAGACCGACAGGGGTGGACATTCAGTACTTC.

The V and J genes are TRBV7-6 and TRBJ2-7; 11 nucleotides align to TRBD2. The V segment lost 1 base and the J segment 0 bases; nucleotides outside the gene matches: 8. The CDR3 extends over 18 amino acids. CDR1 is SGHVS and CDR2 is FNYEAQ in the germline V gene. The CDR3 DNA follows: TGTGCCAGCAGCTTAGAGTCGGGACTAGCGGTACTCTCCTACGAGCAGTACTTC. It yields the protein CASSLESGLAVLSYEQYF.

The V and J genes are TRBV27 and TRBJ2-3, with 7 bases that match TRBD2. The CDR3 spans 16 residues. V dropped 4 bases and J dropped 2; count of bases not matched to a gene: 9. The germline gives CDR1 MNHEY, CDR2 SMNVEV (reference sequence). CDR3 coding DNA: TGTGCCAGCAGTTCCCTAGCGGTCCTTCTCACAGATACGCAGTATTTT. Translating gives CASSSLAVLLTDTQYF.

CDR3 sequence: CASGYYSNQPQHF. CDR3 DNA sequence: TGTGCCAGCGGATACTATAGCAATCAGCCCCAGCATTTT. V and J are TRBV7-2 and TRBJ1-5; D gene ambiguous. The CDR3 totals 13 residues. Germline assignment: CDR1 SGHTA and CDR2 FQGNSA. V was cut by 8 bases and J by 0 bases, with 8 bases left in between.

This clonotype came up a few times. This chain joins TRBV12-5 and TRBJ2-5; TRBD2 is a possible D gene (7 bases). V dropped 5 bases and J dropped 5 bases, with 15 bases sitting between them. Germline CDR1 and CDR2: LGHNT and FRNRAP. The length of the CDR3 is 14 residues. The CDR3 sequence: CASGAGAGMETQYF. CDR3 coding DNA: TGTGCTAGTGGTGCGGGGGCAGGCATGGAGACCCAGTACTTC.